This TCR beta chain derives from a study of vaccination effects on CD4 cells after COVID-19. The study, taken as a whole, reports: Only a few convalescent patients and no early post-infection timepoints featured in the study.

The CDR3 extends over 14 amino acids. The V and J ends lost 4 bases and 4 bases respectively, with 11 bases between them. Per germline, CDR1 MGHDK and CDR2 SYGVNS. Details on this clone: As yet, its antigen is unknown.

Repertoires were generated with immunoSEQ multiplex PCR, while TCRdb's copy carries only in-frame clones and drops some. The data show 67,000 or so clones, with over 65% seen just once and 4% held by the top ten. The ViraFEST assay expanded antigen-specific CD4+ T cells with viral peptide pools before sequencing. At the end of less than 12 days of culture, CD4+ T cells were isolated. None of these healthy vaccinees had been infected with SARS-CoV-2 before vaccination. Cultures received IL-2 medium that replaced half the medium on days 3 and 7. Material: CD4+ T cells from PBMCs cultured with HCoV-OC43 spike peptides, obtained before COVID-19 vaccination. The subset was: HCoV-OC43 spike overlapping peptide pool stimulation. The chain has TRBV25-1 and TRBJ2-1; the D gene could be TRBD1 or TRBD2 (7 bases each). This TCR came from a human donor who received a COVID-19 vaccine. The CDR3 nucleotides are TGTGCCAGCAGTGCAGGGGGACTATACAATGAGCAGTTCTTC. This sequence encodes CASSAGGLYNEQFF.